The following is a TCR beta chain sequence with its context. Its antigen is still unknown. Germline values: CDR1 WNHNN, CDR2 SYGVQD (reference sequence). The CDR3 consists of 15 residues. Losses at the gene ends were 3 bases for V and 5 bases for J; bases not matched to a gene: 7. Libraries were prepared by immunoSEQ multiplex PCR; TCRdb keeps only in-frame clonotypes and omits some of them. The sample holds roughly 130,000 clones, about 92% seen once. These data come from a study of T cell responses to AZD1222 COVID-19 vaccine. Points from the study as a whole: Donors were mostly white British, more females; clonal diversity possibly underestimated.

This TCR was sampled from an adult in good health. Sequencing was performed on peripheral blood, taken on day 0 of AZD1222 vaccination. V gene TRBV10-1 combines with J gene TRBJ1-2; TRBD1 matches 9 bases. CDR3 DNA sequence: TGCGCCAGCAGTGATTCCGGGACAGGGACGTATGGCTACACCTTC. It encodes CASSDSGTGTYGYTF.